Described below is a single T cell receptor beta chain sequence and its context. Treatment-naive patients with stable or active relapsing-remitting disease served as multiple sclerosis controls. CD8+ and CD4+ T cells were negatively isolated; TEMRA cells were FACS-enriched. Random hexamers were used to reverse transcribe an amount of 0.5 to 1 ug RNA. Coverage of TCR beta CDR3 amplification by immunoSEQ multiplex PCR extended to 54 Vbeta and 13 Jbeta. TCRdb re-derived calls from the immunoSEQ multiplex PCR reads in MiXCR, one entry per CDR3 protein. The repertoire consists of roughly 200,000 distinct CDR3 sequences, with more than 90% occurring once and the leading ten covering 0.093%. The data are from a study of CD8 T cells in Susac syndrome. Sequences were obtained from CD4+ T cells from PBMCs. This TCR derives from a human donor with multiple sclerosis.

CDR3 sequence reads: CASSIEASPESPLHF. Here the CDR3 DNA reads TGTGCCAGTAGTATCGAGGCCAGTCCGGAATCACCCCTCCACTTT. The chain joins TRBV19 to TRBJ1-6, with unresolved D. CDR3 size: 15 residues. The germline V and J ends were trimmed by 3 bases and 10 bases, with 16 bases remaining between them. Germline CDR1 LNHDA, CDR2 SQIVND (reference sequence).